Below are 11 T cell receptor beta chains sequenced from a single sample in a study of cytomegalovirus exposure and HLA in healthy donors. The PCR ran on 60 Vbeta and 13 Jbeta primers. Repertoires were generated with immunoSEQ multiplex PCR, while TCRdb's copy carries only in-frame clones and drops some. The table lists some 78,000 clones, around 80% of them singletons. The sequenced sample was PBMCs. Receptors were obtained from a woman aged 45-65 years in good health and CMV-seropositive.

The chain couples TRBV6-5 to TRBJ1-6, with 12 bases lining up with TRBD1. Germline CDR1 and CDR2: MNHEY and SVGAGI. CDR3 length equals 15 residues. V lost 2 bases to trimming and J lost 13 bases; unmatched junction nucleotides: 6. CDR3 nucleotides: TGTGCCAGCAGTTACCATGGGACAGGGGGCTCCCCCCTCCACTTT. Protein sequence: CASSYHGTGGSPLHF.

This clone showed up just once. The gene calls are TRBV19 and TRBJ1-2, with 7 bases identical to TRBD1. Trimming at V came to 4 bases and at J to 10 bases, leaving 6 bases not matched to a gene. The CDR3 spans 12 residues. Germline V lookup: CDR1 LNHDA, CDR2 SQIVND (reference sequence). The CDR3 reads CASSTRDSVYTF. CDR3 in DNA: TGTGCCAGTAGTACCCGGGACAGCGTCTACACCTTC.

The chain carries TRBV2 and TRBJ1-1; D may be TRBD1 (5 bases). Trimming stripped 5 bases from V and 11 bases from J, with 18 bases between. The germline gives CDR1 SNHLY, CDR2 FYNNEI. The CDR3 loop spans 13 amino acids. CDR3 sequence (DNA): TGTGCCAGCAGTATCGGCCTGGGGCAGGTTGCTTTCTTT. It codes for CASSIGLGQVAFF.

The chain combines TRBV11-3 with TRBJ2-4, with D possibly matching TRBD2 (6 bases). CDR3 length: 13 residues. The germline V and J ends were trimmed by 4 bases and 9 bases, with 13 bases remaining between them. CDR1 SGHNT and CDR2 YENEEA come from the germline V gene. The CDR3 coding sequence is TGTGCCAGCAGCTGGTCTCCCGGGGGCATTCAGTACTTC. Residues: CASSWSPGGIQYF.

The gene calls are TRBV6-6 and TRBJ2-5, with no clear D. Trimming left V 2 bases short and J 10 bases short, with 11 bases between. The CDR3 loop spans 12 amino acids. Germline-derived CDR1 and CDR2 are MNHNY and SVGAGI (reference sequence). The CDR3 sequence: CASSYAISVQYF. Here the CDR3 DNA reads TGTGCCAGCAGTTACGCGATCAGCGTCCAGTACTTC.

This chain joins TRBV7-2 and TRBJ2-7; the D gene is possibly TRBD1 (8 bases). From germline, CDR1 is SGHTA and CDR2 FQGNSA. Trimming pared 5 bases from V and 3 bases from J, leaving 17 bases between. The CDR3 length is 15 residues. The CDR3 DNA reads as TGTGCCAGCAGCCCAGGACAGGGACTACTCTACGAGCAGTACGTC. It is translated as CASSPGQGLLYEQYV.

V and J are TRBV5-1 and TRBJ2-5, with D possibly being TRBD2 (5 bases). The CDR3 is 13 amino acids. Germline V gene sequence: CDR1 SGHRS, CDR2 YFSETQ. V was trimmed by 4 bases and J by 0 bases, leaving 7 bases between them. The CDR3 loop is CASSPGYQETQYF. The CDR3 DNA is TGCGCCAGCAGCCCGGGGTACCAAGAGACCCAGTACTTC. Supplemented by reference TRBV5-1 and TRBJ2-5, the full variable domain reads KAGVTQTPRYLIKTRGQQVTLSCSPISGHRSVSWYQQTPGQGLQFLFEYFSETQRNKGNFPGRFSGRQFSNSRSEMNVSTLELGDSALYLCASSPGYQETQYFGPGTRLLVL.

The chain recombines TRBV5-1 with TRBJ2-7; 8 bases are shared with TRBD1. V trimming: 5 bases; J trimming: 0 bases; junction bases outside the gene matches: 4. This CDR3 spans 14 amino acids. Germline V gives CDR1 SGHRS, CDR2 YFSETQ. The CDR3 spells CASRYGQGSYEQYF. CDR3 DNA sequence: TGCGCCAGCAGATATGGACAGGGCTCCTACGAGCAGTACTTC.

V and J are TRBV6-6 and TRBJ1-4, with 8 nucleotides matching TRBD1. V lost 7 bases to trimming and J lost 5 bases; unmatched junction nucleotides: 6. The CDR3 runs to 14 residues. CDR1 is MNHNY and CDR2 is SVGAGI in the germline V gene (reference sequence). The CDR3 nucleotides are TGTGCCAGCAAACACGACAGGGGAAATGAAAAACTGTTTTTT. Amino acids: CASKHDRGNEKLFF.

J is TRBJ1-2 and V is TRBV6-5; D is unclear. Per germline, CDR1 MNHEY and CDR2 SVGAGI. Trimming took off 7 bases at V and 4 bases at J, with 7 bases between the two ends. This CDR3 contains 11 residues. The CDR3 DNA follows: TGTGCCAGCAAGGAGGGCTATGGCTACACCTTC. Translated, it gives CASKEGYGYTF.

Comment on this clone: Compared with germline, one end of the junction differs, possibly owing to a read error. V usage is TRBV9 and J usage is TRBJ2-2; D may be TRBD1 or TRBD2 (5 bases each). Germline V CDR1 and CDR2: SGDLS, YYNGEE. The CDR3 spans 15 residues. The CDR3 region has the DNA TGTGCCGGCAGCGTAGAGGGCAGGGTGGCCGGGGAGCTGTTTTTT. It is translated as CAGSVEGRVAGELFF.